This T cell receptor beta chain was captured by sequencing in a study of cytomegalovirus exposure and HLA in healthy donors (dated by TCRdb to about 2017). Background on the whole study: An earlier analysis of several hundred of the donors reported approximately 290 Gb of sequence data and around 110 million unique TCR beta sequences from some 180 million T cells. To predict cytomegalovirus infection status, the study combined high-throughput TCR immunosequencing, statistical association of individual TCRs with disease status, and machine learning. Using immunosequencing, the study profiled T cell repertoires from 666 subjects and related those repertoires to cytomegalovirus serostatus. Of the approximately 400 genotyped donors, 65% to 90% were placed in the genetic ancestry cluster associated with self-reported Caucasian donors. Donor age, sex, ethnicity and CMV serostatus were compiled alongside the repertoire data. Among over 350 genotyped donors of the cohort, an average of around 240,000 unique TCR beta nucleotide sequences were sequenced per donor, 15% to 20% of them non-productive. Rather than using new phenotypic data, the later analysis identified candidate immune exposures from TCR beta sequences and from how often those sequences occurred across donors. An early release that covered 500 to 800 HLA-typed donors contained about 300 gigabases of sequencing data and 65 million to 100 million unique TCR sequences. To study patterns of TCR occurrence, a later analysis re-analyzed previously published TCR beta repertoires from 600 to 750 donors and added high-resolution HLA genotyping. The number of donors typed differed by locus, with roughly 629-640 for A, B, C, DRB1 and DQB1, around 500 for DQA1, 600 to 610 for DPA1, and some 450 for DPB1. Genome-wide SNP genotypes for about 65% of the 666 donors were used in a later genetic analysis, which treated that subset as a discovery cohort. All discovery cohort repertoires had been generated on a single sequencing platform. In an earlier analysis of 550 to 700 of the donors, high-throughput TCR beta sequencing was used to judge whether each TCR beta V gene segment behaved as functional or pseudogenic. Both class I and class II loci were covered by HLA typing, at four-digit resolution. The study aimed to test whether signatures of past pathogen exposure could be identified by cataloging public T cell receptors. Five DR-DQ haplotypes were handled as single units for association and clustering because linkage in the cohort was strong. Along with the roughly 700-subject first cohort, a separate validation cohort of roughly 110 different subjects was used.

Receptor amplification or capture employed the immunoSEQ multiplex PCR assay. For the multiplex PCR, a mixture combining 60 forward primers for TCR Vbeta segments and 13 reverse primers for TCR Jbeta segments was used. The CDR3 region of rearranged TCR beta genes was amplified from genomic DNA by a multiplex PCR assay. Amplified TCR beta libraries were sequenced as 87-base-pair reads on the Illumina HiSeq System. As for how the authors treated the data: In a later analysis, 80 million or so unique TCR beta chains were counted across the 650 to 700 repertoires, and roughly 11 million of these chains were shared by at least two donors. A nearest-neighbor algorithm error-corrected the raw reads and collapsed the reads into unique sequences, merging closely related sequences to remove PCR and sequencing errors. V, D and J gene segments were assigned by aligning CDR3 sequences to IMGT reference sequences. For a sequence to be retained, at least a six-nucleotide match to both a V gene segment and a J gene segment was required. Rearrangements were called productive when the CDR3 lacked stop codons and stayed in frame with V and J; all others were non-productive. Following IMGT convention, CDR3 was defined as the stretch from the second conserved V-encoded cysteine up to the conserved J-encoded phenylalanine. In an earlier analysis of around 570 of the donors, sequences lacking an unambiguous match to a single V gene segment were excluded. In an earlier analysis of 450 to 750 of the donors, a V segment was called functional when productive rearrangements were above 56.7%, and segregating when the standard deviation between donors exceeded 5%. A statistical classification framework was built to diagnose cytomegalovirus status from the catalog of TCR beta chain sequences. In a later analysis, TCR nucleotide sequences were compared against IMGT/GENE-DB human TR gene sequences so that V and J genes could be assigned. In a later analysis, CDR3 sequences and most-parsimonious VDJ recombination scenarios were assigned using the TCRdist pipeline. A later analysis defined each TCR beta chain by its CDR3 amino acid sequence plus V-gene family, and excluded reads lacking a unique V-gene family. A later analysis removed 600 or so highly shared, low-generation-probability nucleotide sequences to deal with suspected cross-contamination and a sequencing artifact. In a later analysis, a clonal expansion index was calculated for each public chain from normalized within-repertoire ranks of inferred template counts. Generation probabilities in a later analysis came from a VDJ recombination model fitted to out-of-frame rearrangements, and those results were checked against IGoR. In a later analysis, TCR-TCR, TCR-HLA and TCR-CMV co-occurrence was scored with hypergeometric tests, and a repertoire-size bias correction was applied to TCR pairs. False discovery rates were estimated in a later analysis by permuting HLA or CMV assignments 20 times. In a later analysis, co-occurring TCRs were grouped with DBSCAN, and TCRdist sequence similarity was added when clustering was performed within HLA-allele-positive subsets. Co-occurrence clustering excluded repertoires with fewer than 30,000 or more than 120,000 public chains, plus five with anomalous nucleotide sharing. In its TCRdb copy, this immuneACCESS table keeps in-frame sequences only and misses some clones. Where compared with another copy, unresolved V genes explain less than half of these, and the others have no known cause. Clonal size and the V and J genes are those of that table, whereas D and trimming came from the DNA. The sample includes tens of thousands of clones, with around 80% observed a single time. The ten most abundant clones make up around 2.6% of the sample.

In total, roughly 670 healthy bone marrow donors made up the cohort. At the time of sampling, every cohort member was nominally healthy, though immune exposures that went unrecorded were likely present. The donor tested CMV seropositive and was one of the 289 seropositive cohort members. A peripheral blood sample was collected from each donor, and TCR beta sequencing was performed on peripheral blood mononuclear cells. Genomic DNA was extracted from the blood cell samples with the Qiagen DNeasy Blood Extraction Kit. This clone appeared a single time. It has no known antigen specificity. Base qualities are not provided; no much larger clone lies one nucleotide away. The junction shows trimming of 8 bases on V and 0 bases on J, and the gene matches do not reach 8 bases of it. Per the germline V gene, MNHNS is the CDR1 and SASEGT is the CDR2. The CDR3, cysteine through phenylalanine, is 15 amino acids long. Only the CDR3 portion is preserved as DNA: 45 bases, with reading frame beginning at the first base.

The study at large found these results: In an earlier analysis of approximately 600 of the donors, most TCR beta V segments were observed in productive rearrangements about 90% or about 30% of the time, broadly matching IMGT annotations. Strong co-occurrence of HLA alleles, especially DR and DQ, made assigning TCR associations to individual alleles difficult. Linkage disequilibrium might explain the correlated functional status among segregating V segments, but an unknown experimental factor could not be ruled out. Specific HLA alleles were associated with over 15,000 TCR beta sequences at a false discovery rate of 0.05 in a later analysis. According to a later analysis, most CMV-associated TCR beta chains appeared to be HLA-restricted, and the HLA associations seemed to be driven largely by CMV exposure. Some IMGT-functional V segments, including TRBV6-2 and TRBV6-3, could not be distinguished by the 87-base-pair reads and were therefore excluded. A total of roughly 160 TCR beta chains were listed by the study as associated with cytomegalovirus. In a later genetic analysis, fewer N-insertions in productive TCRs were reported among donors in an Asian-associated ancestry cluster than the 666-donor mean. A further reported finding was that TCR beta sequences accurately predicted the HLA-A and HLA-B alleles for most subjects in the first cohort. The cohort was sequenced for TCR beta chains only, and without alpha or paired-chain data the features that could be detected were limited. The earlier analysis of almost 600 of the donors excluded around 17 rarely observed V segments, including chromosome 9 orphons, because counts were too low. While some public TCRs were present in many individuals, most TCR sequences turned up only very rarely across donors. In both the original and validation cohorts, the classifier was reported to diagnose cytomegalovirus status with high specificity and sensitivity. It was suggested by the authors that the approach could potentially be generalized to other disease states and immunological phenotypes. A later genetic analysis associated a missense DCLRE1C variant with V-gene and J-gene trimming of TCR beta chains, and an independent cohort replicated the association. In a later analysis, HLA-associated TCR beta chains were found to be more clonally expanded and to have lower generation probabilities than equally common non-associated chains. The sequencing pipeline was judged likely to have produced a cluster of highly shared sequence variants as a technical artifact. In a later analysis, TCR association rates were found to vary across HLA loci, with the most associated TCRs seen for DRB1 alleles and the fewest for HLA-C alleles. For the cohort, immune exposure information was limited to CMV serostatus. In vitro tests confirmed that a few of the cytomegalovirus-associated TCR beta chains recognize cytomegalovirus antigens. Sequencing depth was assumed to be roughly uniform across donors in the presence/absence analyses, though that assumption may not hold. In a later analysis, several top co-occurrence clusters were reported to appear linked to parvovirus B19, influenza, CMV and Epstein-Barr virus. HLA typing was unavailable for some donors at each locus, so association tests used only the typed subset.

Sequencing input: PBMCs. The receptor comes from a male donor in good health and CMV-seropositive. The chain employs TRBV6-1 and TRBJ1-1, with 8 junctional bases fitting TRBD1. In nucleotide form, the sequence is TGTGCCAGCCCCTATAAACAGGGGGTGAACACTGAAGCTTTCTTT. It specifies CASPYKQGVNTEAFF.